Listed below are T cell receptor beta chains from one sample, sequenced in a study of human T cells and chemical hapten exposure. TCRdb passed the RACE reads through MiXCR, listing each CDR3 protein once. The sample holds roughly 90,000 distinct CDR3 sequences; approximately 10% are singletons and the top ten take roughly 1%. This sample comprised whole blood, obtained in connection with sensitization to the hapten diphenylcyclopropenone (DPC). The receptors derive from a young woman with alopecia areata. Some clones in this sample may be carry-over from other donors' samples. Each CDR3 is given without its conserved first and last residue.

J gene | V gene | CDR3 protein
TRBJ2-4 | TRBV9 | ASSEQLAKNIQY
TRBJ2-3 | TRBV28 | ATDRGPTDTQY
TRBJ2-5 | TRBV9 | ASSFGQQETQY
TRBJ2-1 | TRBV11-2 | ASSLWRGANEQF
TRBJ2-2 | TRBV3-1 | ASSQERTPPGELF
TRBJ1-1 | TRBV5-1 | ASSFYSGGTEAF
TRBJ2-2 | TRBV20-1 | SARPSGTNTGELF
TRBJ2-3 | TRBV6-2/TRBV6-3 | ASSYLGDTQY
TRBJ2-1 | TRBV28 | ASSFARANEQF
TRBJ2-3 | TRBV6-2/TRBV6-3 | ASGWNLGEDTQY
TRBJ2-1 | TRBV5-1 | ASDLSGDSYNEQF
TRBJ2-3 | TRBV20-1 | SAPPSGGPRDTQY
TRBJ2-7 | TRBV6-2/TRBV6-3 | ASSPPETSVGPYEQY
TRBJ2-5 | TRBV6-4 | ASSATEQETQY
TRBJ1-2 | TRBV4-3 | ASSQGRSYGYT
TRBJ2-7 | TRBV19 | ASSDGGGISYEQY
TRBJ2-3 | TRBV28 | ASSSREGARTDTQY
TRBJ2-3 | TRBV24-1 | ATSDPLGLAGSDTQY
TRBJ2-6 | TRBV6-2/TRBV6-3 | ASSYGVTGANVLT
TRBJ2-1 | TRBV28 | ASSLHGGANEQF
TRBJ2-1 | TRBV11-3 | ASSLDTGDNEQF
TRBJ1-4 | TRBV19 | ASTSRINEKLF
TRBJ1-3 | TRBV6-1 | ASSEGEEAGNTIY
TRBJ1-2 | TRBV3-1 | ASSQSWGADYGYT
TRBJ1-6 | TRBV20-1 | SASARDVPLH
TRBJ2-2 | TRBV3-1 | ASSQDRGAGELF
TRBJ2-2 | TRBV29-1 | SVPRDWGTGELF
TRBJ1-2 | TRBV7-3 | ASSRTGALGYT
TRBJ2-3 | TRBV3-1 | ASSQGLTPTDTQY
TRBJ2-7 | TRBV28 | ASSQTGVAYEQY
TRBJ2-1 | TRBV6-1 | ASRWGGAINEQF
TRBJ1-3 | TRBV7-2 | ASSTYIGSSGNTIY
TRBJ2-3 | TRBV7-2 | ASSTRLAGDRADTQY
TRBJ1-5 | TRBV12-3/TRBV12-4 | ASSPEGGNQPQH
TRBJ2-7 | TRBV28 | ATTTRTGSSYEQY
TRBJ1-5 | TRBV18 | ASSPARGNGQPQH
TRBJ1-1 | TRBV29-1 | SVEFPEAF
TRBJ1-3 | TRBV4-1 | ASSQDQRGTSGNTIY
TRBJ2-5 | TRBV20-1 | SARDVRQGLQTQY
TRBJ2-1 | TRBV27 | ASTPGGSSSYNEQF
TRBJ1-6 | TRBV20-1 | SAIGFSPLH
TRBJ2-1 | TRBV15 | ATSRERRDEQF
TRBJ1-1 | TRBV18 | ASSPLPLRIRTEAF
TRBJ2-7 | TRBV6-6 | ASSYTTSGSYEQY
TRBJ2-2 | TRBV6-2/TRBV6-3 | GSGRASTGELF
TRBJ1-4 | TRBV7-9 | ASSSGSAEKLF